This TCR beta chain was recovered during a study of beta chain features in type 1 diabetes. Comment on this clone: No antigen is known for it.

Sequenced material consisted of expressed TCRB transcripts (all of the isolated RNA was reverse transcribed). The table came from immunoSEQ multiplex PCR; TCRdb's copy has only in-frame clones and leaves some out. This table holds approximately 150,000 clones, about 9.4% found once. Trimming removed 1 base from V and 0 bases from J; junction bases left unmatched: 8. CDR1 and CDR2 (germline): SGHTA, FQGNSA. CDR3 size: 19 residues. Study results and caveats: Naive, central memory and Treg TCRB repertoires seemed to resemble each other more closely in patients than they did in healthy donors. Researchers could not determine here whether HLA type influences TCRB rearrangement.

The chain couples TRBV7-2 to TRBJ2-1, with 11 bases identical to TRBD2. The source is a man in his late teens or twenties in good health. Specimen: naive CD4+ T cells from blood. In nucleotides, the CDR3 is TGTGCCAGCAGCTTAGGTTCCCTAGCGGGGGGTCGCTCCTACAATGAGCAGTTCTTC. As protein: CASSLGSLAGGRSYNEQFF.